The 14 T cell receptor beta chains listed next were all sequenced from one sample in a study of CD8+CD57+ T cells in acquired aplastic anemia. Whoever was chosen for sequencing had shown CD8+CD57+ cell expansion by flow cytometry. TCR beta VDJ and CDR3 were profiled, and genomic DNA was the template. MiXCR, run by TCRdb on the reads, gives a single entry per CDR3 protein. Of roughly 280,000 distinct CDR3 sequences listed, under 60% are singletons. The sample comprised sorted CD4+, CD8+, or CD8+CD57+ T cells (not recorded which) from PBMCs. These receptors came from a human donor with aplastic anemia.

Concerning this clonotype: A read error may produce the germline difference seen at one junction end. The genes are TRBV25-1 and TRBJ1-3, with 10 bases fitting TRBD1. The germline V gene has CDR1 MGHDK and CDR2 SYGVNS. CDR3 length: 18 residues. DNA of the CDR3: TGTGCCAGCAGTGAGTTACCGGGACAGGGGAACTCTGGAAACACCACATATTTT. Protein: CASSELPGQGNSGNTTYF.

A word on this clonotype: At one end the junction does not follow the germline gene, possibly because of a read error. V is TRBV7-7 and J is TRBJ2-7, with TRBD1 matching 9 bases. Germline V gene data show CDR1 as SSHAT and CDR2 as FNYEAQ (reference sequence). The CDR3 spans 16 residues. CDR3 loop: CASSLASPGQGYEQYF. The CDR3 DNA reads as TGTGCTAGCAGCTTAGCGAGTCCGGGACAGGGTTACGAGCAGTACTTC.

This chain links TRBV29-1 with TRBJ1-1; D might be TRBD1 (5 bases). V shed 6 bases and J shed 8 bases, with 13 bases lying between them. Looked up from germline, CDR1 is SQVTM and CDR2 is ANQGSEA. The CDR3 runs to 11 residues. The CDR3, as DNA: TGCAGCGTCATGAGACAGAACGAAGCTTTCTTT. Its translation is CSVMRQNEAFF.

This clonotype was recorded many times. The chain carries TRBV20-1 and TRBJ2-1, with a tentative D call TRBD2 (6 bases). The V gene lost 6 bases and the J gene lost 3 bases, with 18 bases spanning the gap. Germline V lookup: CDR1 DFQATT, CDR2 SNEGSKA (reference sequence). The CDR3 runs to 15 residues. The CDR3 loop reads CSAEKLARFYNEQFF. The CDR3 DNA sequence: TGCAGTGCGGAGAAACTAGCTCGCTTCTACAATGAGCAGTTCTTC.

The rearrangement links TRBV2 to TRBJ2-7; 7 bases agree with TRBD2. This CDR3 comprises 13 residues. V lost 7 bases, J lost 0 bases, and 3 bases stayed unmatched. CDR1 is SNHLY and CDR2 is FYNNEI in the germline V gene. As DNA, the CDR3 is TGTGCCAGCAATGGCGGGAGCTCCTACGAGCAGTACTTC. Encoded protein: CASNGGSSYEQYF. The full variable domain, rest sourced from reference TRBV2 and TRBJ2-7, is EPEVTQTPSHQVTQMGQEVILRCVPISNHLYFYWYRQILGQKVEFLVSFYNNEISEKSEIFDDQFSVERPDGSNFTLKIRSTKLEDSAMYFCASNGGSSYEQYFGPGTRLTVT.

Concerning this clonotype itself: One end of the junction does not line up with germline, which may come from a read error. The rearrangement uses TRBV9 and TRBJ2-1, with D unclear. This CDR3 has 12 residues. Germline-derived CDR1 and CDR2 are SGDLS and YYNGEE. The CDR3 region is CTISEFVNEQLF. CDR3 bases: TGTACCATCAGTGAGTTCGTTAATGAGCAGCTCTTC.

This rearrangement joins TRBV24-1 to TRBJ1-5, with 9 bases lining up with TRBD1. Germline loops: CDR1 KGHDR, CDR2 SFDVKD. CDR3 length: 14 amino acids. The V segment lost 3 bases and the J segment 7 bases; nucleotides outside the gene matches: 3. Here the CDR3 reads CATSDLDRGQPQHF. For the CDR3, the DNA is TGTGCCACCAGTGATCTGGACAGGGGACAGCCCCAGCATTTT.

This clonotype appeared a few times. This rearrangement joins TRBV7-9 to TRBJ2-1; 8 bases line up with TRBD1. J gave up 3 bases and V 4 bases, and 14 bases lay outside the gene matches. This CDR3 contains 18 residues. The germline gives CDR1 SEHNR, CDR2 FQNEAQ (reference sequence). The CDR3 here is CASSYIRLQGGFYNEQFF. The CDR3 nucleotides are TGTGCCAGCAGCTACATACGCCTACAGGGGGGATTCTACAATGAGCAGTTCTTC.

This clonotype was picked up many times. This chain links TRBV6-6 with TRBJ2-2; 15 bases fit TRBD2. V lost 5 bases and J lost 9; bases outside the gene matches: 4. The CDR3 runs to 15 residues. The germline V gene encodes CDR1 MNHNY and CDR2 SVGAGI (reference sequence). The CDR3 nucleotides read TGTGCCAGCAGTGGACTAGCGGGGGGGCTCCGGGAGCTGTTTTTT. It codes for CASSGLAGGLRELFF.

This clonotype was found a few times. The rearrangement joins TRBV7-8 to TRBJ2-7, with 9 nucleotides matching TRBD1. The ends lost 4 bases at V and 5 bases at J; junction bases unmatched: 6. CDR3 length: 14 residues. Germline assignment: CDR1 SGHVS and CDR2 FQNEAQ. CDR3 region: CASSSGQGRHEQYF. The CDR3 coding sequence is TGTGCCAGCAGCTCCGGACAGGGGCGGCACGAGCAGTACTTC. The full variable domain, in which reference TRBV7-8 and TRBJ2-7 provide the parts outside the CDR3, is GAGVSQSPRYKVAKRGQDVALRCDPISGHVSLFWYQQALGQGPEFLTYFQNEAQLDKSGLPSDRFFAERPEGSVSTLKIQRTQQEDSAVYLCASSSGQGRHEQYFGPGTRLTVT.

A few counts support this clonotype. The chain couples TRBV10-3 to TRBJ2-5; 8 positions agree with TRBD1. The CDR3 sequence is 14 residues long. Germline CDR1 and CDR2: ENHRY and SYGVKD. J was trimmed by 0 bases and V by 5 bases; bases with no gene match: 2. The CDR3 nucleotides read TGTGCCATCAGTATGACAGGGGACCAAGAGACCCAGTACTTC. Residues: CAISMTGDQETQYF.

The rearrangement joins TRBV7-9 to TRBJ2-5, with TRBD1 identical over 9 bases. In germline, CDR1 is SEHNR, CDR2 FQNEAQ (reference sequence). The ends lost 4 bases at V and 2 bases at J; junction bases unmatched: 11. This CDR3 is built from 17 residues. The CDR3: CASSSSGTGLWQETQYF. CDR3 nucleotides: TGTGCCAGCAGCTCCTCCGGGACAGGGTTATGGCAAGAGACCCAGTACTTC.

This chain uses TRBV5-8 with TRBJ2-7; no firm D call. V gave up 2 bases and J gave up 0 bases, with 9 bases separating them. CDR1 SGHTS and CDR2 YDEGEE come from the germline V gene. The CDR3 has 14 amino acids. The CDR3 loop is CASSFDSNSYEQYF. CDR3 coding DNA: TGTGCCAGCAGCTTTGACTCCAACTCCTACGAGCAGTACTTC.

The chain combines TRBV29-1 with TRBJ1-1; TRBD1 matches 9 bases. The CDR3 covers 12 residues. With 8 bases clipped from V and 4 bases from J, the junction kept 5 bases outside the gene matches. Germline-derived CDR1 and CDR2 are SQVTM and ANQGSEA. CDR3 amino acids: CSLTGGLTEAFF. The CDR3 DNA follows: TGCAGCTTGACAGGGGGTCTCACTGAAGCTTTCTTT.